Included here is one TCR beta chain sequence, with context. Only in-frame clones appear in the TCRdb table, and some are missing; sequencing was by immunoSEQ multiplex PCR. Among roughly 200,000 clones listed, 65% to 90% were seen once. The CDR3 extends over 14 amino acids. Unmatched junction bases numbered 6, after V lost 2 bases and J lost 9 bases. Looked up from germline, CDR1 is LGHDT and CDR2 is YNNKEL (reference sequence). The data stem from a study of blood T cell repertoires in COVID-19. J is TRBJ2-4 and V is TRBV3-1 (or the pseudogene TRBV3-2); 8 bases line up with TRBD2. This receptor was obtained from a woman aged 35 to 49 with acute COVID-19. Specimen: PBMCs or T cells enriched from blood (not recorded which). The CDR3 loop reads CASSQTGLDLIQYF. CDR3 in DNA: TGTGCCAGCAGCCAAACGGGACTAGACCTCATTCAGTACTTC.